This TCR beta chain was sequenced in a study of Ad26.COV2.S vaccination and SARS-CoV-2 variants. Across the study: By the intramuscular route, Ad26.COV2.S was given once, or twice 56 days apart.

Documented treatment: 15 to 20 received Ad26.COV2.S at low or high dose, single or two shots; roughly five received placebo; per-sample allocation not given. Sampling was done on day 63 after the first vaccine or placebo injection. An adult donor aged 18-55 years was enrolled in Boston. Ad26.COV2.S expressed prefusion-stabilized spike from the original Wuhan strain. Repertoires were generated with immunoSEQ multiplex PCR, while TCRdb's copy carries only in-frame clones and drops some. The table includes roughly 320,000 clones, more than 70% detected once. General study findings and limits: Similar non-spike TCR breadth was observed in recipients of vaccine and of placebo.

Regarding this clone: Its antigen is currently unknown.

Trimming removed 4 bases from V and 4 bases from J; junction bases left unmatched: 9. CDR1 is LGHDT and CDR2 is YNNKEL in the germline V gene (reference sequence). CDR3 length: 16 amino acids. This clonotype was sampled from a person between 18 and 60 years old who received the Ad26.COV2.S COVID-19 vaccine or a placebo. Sequences were derived from peripheral blood, sampled in a trial of Ad26.COV2.S vaccine versus placebo. This chain joins TRBV3-1 (or the pseudogene TRBV3-2) and TRBJ2-5, with 10 bases fitting TRBD2. CDR3 DNA: TGTGCCAGCAGCCCCGGTACTAGCGGGGCCTCAGAGACCCAGTACTTC. It yields the protein CASSPGTSGASETQYF.